One sample yielded the 3 T cell receptor beta chains listed below, sequenced in a study of OX40 agonist ivuxolimab in advanced cancers. TCRdb's copy holds only in-frame clones and misses some; the assay was immunoSEQ multiplex PCR. The sample lists tens of thousands of clones, roughly 84% occurring once. Specimen: CD4+ or CD8+ T cells sorted from blood, collected in a trial of the OX40 agonist ivuxolimab. The receptors originated from an adult with an advanced solid tumor such as melanoma, head and neck, liver or kidney cancer.

The chain recombines TRBV14 with TRBJ2-1; unclear D gene. Trimming shortened V by 6 bases and J by 4 bases, and 10 bases separated the two germline ends. This CDR3 spans 13 amino acids. The germline CDR1 and CDR2 sequences are SGHDN and FVKESK. CDR3 nucleotides: TGTGCCAGCAGTTACACTCTTTACAATGAGCAGTTCTTC. This sequence encodes CASSYTLYNEQFF.

The gene calls are TRBV14 and TRBJ2-5; 7 bases agree with TRBD2. V trimming: 3 bases; J trimming: 5 bases; junction bases outside the gene matches: 3. This CDR3 is built from 13 residues. The germline CDR1 and CDR2 sequences are SGHDN and FVKESK. The CDR3 protein is CASSHWGGETQYF. CDR3 DNA: TGTGCCAGCAGCCACTGGGGAGGGGAGACCCAGTACTTC.

V is TRBV11-1 and J is TRBJ2-2, with D possibly TRBD2 on 5 matching bases. The CDR3 consists of 17 residues. CDR1 SGHAT and CDR2 FQDESV come from the germline V gene (reference sequence). V lost 5 bases and J 7 bases, leaving 23 bases between the germline ends. In DNA form, the CDR3 reads TGTGCCAGCAGCGCAGGCCCTCTAGCCTACAAGGGCGGGGAGCTGTTTTTT. Protein sequence: CASSAGPLAYKGGELFF.